One sample yielded the 8 T cell receptor beta chains listed below, sequenced in a study of T cells after posttransplantation cyclophosphamide. Assay used: immunoSEQ multiplex PCR; TCRdb lists only in-frame clones, some missing. The sample presents around 44,000 clones, none singletons. Sequenced: PBMCs. Receptors were obtained from a middle-aged man in good health, CMV-negative, and a related stem cell transplant donor.

In its sample, this clone was seen a few times. In the same sample, other DNA sequences code for this CDR3. The chain is built from TRBV30 and TRBJ2-3; possible D gene TRBD2, 7 bases. This CDR3 spans 16 amino acids. V was cut by 3 bases and J by 3 bases, with 19 bases left in between. Looked up from germline, CDR1 is GTSNPN and CDR2 is SVGIG (reference sequence). The CDR3 DNA reads TGTGCCTGGAGCGTACTGGTGGGAGGGGGGACAGATACGCAGTATTTT. This translates into CAWSVLVGGGTDTQYF.

This clone occurred many times. J is TRBJ1-4 and V is TRBV7-2, with D unclear. V lost 3 bases and J 6 bases, leaving 8 bases between the germline ends. Germline V gene sequence: CDR1 SGHTA, CDR2 FQGNSA. This CDR3 has 13 amino acids. CDR3 sequence: CASSFGQDEKLFF. The CDR3 DNA reads TGTGCCAGCAGCTTCGGTCAGGATGAAAAACTGTTTTTT.

This clone showed up just a few times. V is TRBV18 and J is TRBJ2-4, with D possibly matching TRBD1 (6 bases). V was trimmed by 2 bases and J by 1 base, leaving 15 bases between them. Per the germline V gene, CDR1 is KGHSH and CDR2 is LQKENI. There are 17 residues in the CDR3. The CDR3 sequence is CASSPETGKLAKNIQYF. In nucleotides, the CDR3 is TGTGCCAGCTCACCAGAAACAGGGAAGTTGGCCAAAAACATTCAGTACTTC.

This clone has a count of ten or more. The genes are TRBV12-5 and TRBJ2-4; TRBD2 aligns across 13 bases. Germline V gene data show CDR1 as LGHNT and CDR2 as FRNRAP. This CDR3 spans 17 amino acids. J gave up 2 bases and V 0 bases, and 1 base lay outside the gene matches. The chain's CDR3 is CASGLVLAGGPKNIQYF. CDR3 bases: TGTGCTAGTGGTTTGGTACTAGCGGGGGGGCCCAAAAACATTCAGTACTTC.

This clone has more than one count but fewer than ten. The DNA of the CDR3 is TGTGCCAGCAGTGGGCGGGGCAAACGGGAGACCCAGTACTTC. Protein product: CASSGRGKRETQYF. This rearrangement joins TRBV6-5 to TRBJ2-5, with TRBD2 as a possible D gene (6 bases). Trimming pared 5 bases from V and 5 bases from J, leaving 15 bases between. The CDR3 spans 14 residues. CDR1 and CDR2 from the germline V gene are MNHEY and SVGAGI.

This clone was seen repeatedly, ten times or more. The gene calls are TRBV5-1 and TRBJ1-1; TRBD1 is a possible D gene (5 bases). V shed 2 bases and J shed 3 bases, with 8 bases lying between them. This CDR3 is 13 amino acids long. Germline CDR1 reads SGHRS; CDR2 reads YFSETQ. Written as DNA, the CDR3 is TGCGCCAGCAGCTTTGGGGCGGACACTGAAGCTTTCTTT. This codes for CASSFGADTEAFF.

This clone was found a few times. V usage is TRBV9 and J usage is TRBJ2-7; 13 nucleotides line up with TRBD2. The CDR3 totals 13 residues. J was trimmed by 7 bases and V by 8 bases; bases with no gene match: 6. The V gene's germline CDR1 is SGDLS and CDR2 YYNGEE. CDR3 residues: CARTSGRAREQYV. The CDR3 region has the DNA TGTGCCAGAACTAGCGGGAGGGCGAGGGAGCAGTACGTC.

This clone was seen many times. V usage is TRBV10-2 and J usage is TRBJ2-3; 7 bases agree with TRBD1. CDR1 and CDR2 (germline): WSHSY, SAAADI. V dropped 5 bases and J dropped 5; count of bases not matched to a gene: 7. The CDR3 runs to 14 residues. CDR3 in amino acids: CASSRQGMVDTQYF. The CDR3 region has the DNA TGCGCCAGCAGTAGACAGGGTATGGTAGATACGCAGTATTTT.